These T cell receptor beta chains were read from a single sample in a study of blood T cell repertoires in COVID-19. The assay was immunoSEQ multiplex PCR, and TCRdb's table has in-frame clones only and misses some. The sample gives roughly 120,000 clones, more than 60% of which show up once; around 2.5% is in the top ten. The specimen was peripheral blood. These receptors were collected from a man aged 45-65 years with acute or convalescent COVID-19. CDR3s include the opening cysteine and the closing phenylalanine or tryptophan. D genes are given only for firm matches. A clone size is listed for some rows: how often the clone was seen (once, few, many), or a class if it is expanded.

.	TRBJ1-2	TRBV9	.	CASSVVADSNYGYTF	TGTGCCAGCAGCGTAGTCGCTGACAGCAACTATGGCTACACCTTC
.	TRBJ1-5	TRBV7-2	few	CASSSQENQPQHF	TGTGCCAGCAGCTCACAAGAAAATCAGCCCCAGCATTTT
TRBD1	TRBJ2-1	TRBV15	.	CATSRDKGGTGQFF	TGTGCCACCAGCAGAGATAAAGGGGGCACGGGGCAGTTCTTC
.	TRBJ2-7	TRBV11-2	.	CASSLRVDEQYF	TGTGCCAGCAGCCTCCGAGTGGACGAGCAGTACTTC
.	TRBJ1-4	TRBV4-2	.	CASSQDEARANEKLFF	TGTGCCAGCAGCCAAGATGAGGCTAGAGCGAATGAAAAACTGTTTTTT
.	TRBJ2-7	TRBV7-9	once	CASSLADRPYEQYF	TGTGCCAGCAGCTTAGCGGACAGACCCTACGAGCAGTACTTC
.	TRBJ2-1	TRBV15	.	CATQYRRDNEQFF	TGTGCCACCCAGTATCGCCGGGACAATGAGCAGTTCTTC
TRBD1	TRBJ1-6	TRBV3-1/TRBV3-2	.	CASSQENRGFSYNSPLHF	TGTGCCAGCAGCCAAGAAAACAGGGGGTTCTCCTATAATTCACCCCTCCACTTT
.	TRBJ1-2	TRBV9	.	CASSVGRGPGYTF	TGTGCCAGCAGCGTAGGGAGGGGACCTGGCTACACCTTC
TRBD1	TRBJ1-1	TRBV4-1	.	CASSQDQTGLAFF	TGCGCCAGCAGCCAAGATCAGACAGGGTTAGCTTTCTTT
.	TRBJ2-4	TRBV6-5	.	CASSEGNIQYF	TGTGCCAGCAGCGAGGGAAACATTCAGTACTTC
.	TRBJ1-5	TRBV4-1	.	CASSQDGGFYSNQPQHF	TGCGCCAGCAGCCAAGATGGAGGATTCTATAGCAATCAGCCCCAGCATTTT
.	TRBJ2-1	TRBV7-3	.	CASSLPGAYNEQFF	TGTGCCAGCAGCTTACCAGGGGCGTACAATGAGCAGTTCTTC
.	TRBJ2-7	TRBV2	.	CASRLVAHEQYF	TGTGCCAGCAGGTTAGTCGCGCACGAGCAGTACTTC
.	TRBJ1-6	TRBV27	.	CASSLTGVGSPLHF	TGTGCCAGCAGTTTGACAGGTGTCGGCTCACCCCTCCACTTT
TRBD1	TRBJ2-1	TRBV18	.	CASSPPNGGQGNEQFF	TGTGCCAGCTCACCACCGAACGGGGGACAGGGCAATGAGCAGTTCTTC
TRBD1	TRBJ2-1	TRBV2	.	CASPNRGVNEQFF	TGTGCCAGCCCCAACAGGGGCGTAAATGAGCAGTTCTTC
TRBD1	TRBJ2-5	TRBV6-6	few	CASSYPDRAGTQYF	TGTGCCAGCAGTTACCCAGACAGGGCGGGGACCCAGTACTTC
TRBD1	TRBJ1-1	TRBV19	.	CASTDGQGDTEAFF	TGTGCCAGTACCGACGGACAGGGAGACACTGAAGCTTTCTTT
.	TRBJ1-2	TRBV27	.	CASRREPAGGYTF	TGTGCCAGCAGGCGGGAGCCCGCTGGAGGCTACACCTTC
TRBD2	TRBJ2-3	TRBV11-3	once	CASSPTVTSGGTDTQYF	TGTGCCAGCAGCCCAACGGTGACTAGCGGGGGCACAGATACGCAGTATTTT
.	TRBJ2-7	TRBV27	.	CASSPTLRVSYEQYF	TGTGCCAGCAGCCCCACGCTGCGGGTCTCCTACGAGCAGTACTTC
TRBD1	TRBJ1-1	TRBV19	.	CASSTGQGHTEAFF	TGTGCCAGTAGTACCGGACAGGGACACACTGAAGCTTTCTTT
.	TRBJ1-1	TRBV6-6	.	CASSQATGTNTEAFF	TGTGCCAGCAGTCAGGCGACAGGAACGAACACTGAAGCTTTCTTT
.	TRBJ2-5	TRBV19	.	CASSQTGQETQYF	TGTGCCAGTAGCCAGACAGGACAAGAGACCCAGTACTTC
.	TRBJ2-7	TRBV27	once	CASQAPGVAYEQYF	TGTGCCTCCCAGGCCCCAGGGGTCGCCTACGAGCAGTACTTC
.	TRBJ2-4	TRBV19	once	CASSRPMNQNIQYF	TGTGCCAGTAGTAGGCCAATGAATCAAAACATTCAGTACTTC
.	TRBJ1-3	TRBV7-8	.	CASSKTGSSGNTIYF	TGTGCCAGCAGCAAAACAGGATCCTCTGGAAACACCATATATTTT
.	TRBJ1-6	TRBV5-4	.	CASRRSSYNSPLHF	TGTGCCAGCAGACGGAGCTCCTATAATTCACCCCTCCACTTT
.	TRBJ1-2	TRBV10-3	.	CAITTDSYYGYTF	TGTGCCATCACCACGGACTCCTACTATGGCTACACCTTC
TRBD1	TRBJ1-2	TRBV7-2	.	CASSLERAGGFGYTF	TGTGCCAGCAGCTTAGAGAGAGCAGGGGGCTTTGGCTACACCTTC
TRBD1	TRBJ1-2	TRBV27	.	CASSPSTGDRDYGYTF	TGTGCCAGCAGTCCCTCAACTGGTGACAGGGACTATGGCTACACCTTC
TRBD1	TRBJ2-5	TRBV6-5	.	CASTTGGIPETQYF	TGTGCCAGCACCACAGGGGGGATCCCGGAGACCCAGTACTTC
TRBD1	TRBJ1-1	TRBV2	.	CASTMDRGWNTEAFF	TGTGCCAGCACTATGGACAGGGGATGGAACACTGAAGCTTTCTTT
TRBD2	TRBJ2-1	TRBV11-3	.	CASSPGTSADEQFF	TGTGCCAGCAGCCCAGGGACTAGCGCGGATGAGCAGTTCTTC
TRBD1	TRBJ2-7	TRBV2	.	CASSEDRVGFLNEQYF	TGTGCCAGCAGCGAAGACAGGGTAGGATTCTTGAACGAGCAGTACTTC
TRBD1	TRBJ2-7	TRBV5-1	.	CASSPGQGAYEQYF	TGCGCCAGCAGCCCCGGACAGGGTGCCTACGAGCAGTACTTC
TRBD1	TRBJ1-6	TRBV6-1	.	CASSEMAGQSSPLHF	TGTGCCAGCAGTGAAATGGCGGGACAGAGCTCACCCCTCCACTTT
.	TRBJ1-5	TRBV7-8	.	CASSLVAFQPQHF	TGTGCCAGCAGCTTAGTCGCGTTTCAGCCCCAGCATTTT
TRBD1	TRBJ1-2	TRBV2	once	CASCWDREVGGYTF	TGTGCCAGCTGTTGGGACAGGGAAGTAGGTGGCTACACCTTC
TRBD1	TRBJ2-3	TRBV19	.	CASRIQGEADTQYF	TGTGCCAGTAGGATACAGGGGGAGGCAGATACGCAGTATTTT